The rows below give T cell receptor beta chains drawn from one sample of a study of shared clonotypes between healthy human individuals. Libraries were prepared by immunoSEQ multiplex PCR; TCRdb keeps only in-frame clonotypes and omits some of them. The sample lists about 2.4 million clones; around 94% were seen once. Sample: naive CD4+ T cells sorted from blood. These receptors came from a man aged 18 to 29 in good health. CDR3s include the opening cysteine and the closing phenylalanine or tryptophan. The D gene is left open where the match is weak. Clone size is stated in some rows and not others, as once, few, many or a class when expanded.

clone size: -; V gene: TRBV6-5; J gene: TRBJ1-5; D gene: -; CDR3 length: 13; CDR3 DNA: TGTGCCAGCAGTTACGATCTGGGGCCGCCCCAGCATTTT; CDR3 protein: CASSYDLGPPQHF
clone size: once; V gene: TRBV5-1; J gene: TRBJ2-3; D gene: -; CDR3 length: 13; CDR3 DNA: TGCGCCAGCAGCTCCGGAAGCACAGATACGCAGTATTTT; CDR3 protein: CASSSGSTDTQYF
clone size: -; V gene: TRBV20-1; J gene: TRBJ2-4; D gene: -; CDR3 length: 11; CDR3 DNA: TGCAGTGCTAGCCGATCAAACATTCAGTACTTC; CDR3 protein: CSASRSNIQYF
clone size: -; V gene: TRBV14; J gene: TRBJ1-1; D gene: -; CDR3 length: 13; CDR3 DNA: TGTGCCAGCAGCCAAGGTGGGAACACTGAAGCTTTCTTT; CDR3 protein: CASSQGGNTEAFF
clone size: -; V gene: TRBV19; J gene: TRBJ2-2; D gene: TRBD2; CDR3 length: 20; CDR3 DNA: TGTGCCAGTAGTCCCTATAGCGCTAGCGGGAGGAATGCGGGCACCGGGGAGCTGTTTTTT; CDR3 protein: CASSPYSASGRNAGTGELFF
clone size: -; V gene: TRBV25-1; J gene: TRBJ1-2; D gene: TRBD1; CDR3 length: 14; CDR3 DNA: TGTGCCAGCAGTGCGGGGACAGGAAACTATGGCTACACCTTC; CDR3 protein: CASSAGTGNYGYTF
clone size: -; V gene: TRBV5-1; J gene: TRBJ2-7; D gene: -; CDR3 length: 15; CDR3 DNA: TGCGCCAGCAGCTTGTATCTGAGCTTCTCCTACGAGCAGTACTTC; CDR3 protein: CASSLYLSFSYEQYF
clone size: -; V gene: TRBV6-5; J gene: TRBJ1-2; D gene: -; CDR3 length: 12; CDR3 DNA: TGTGCCAGCAGTTCTCTTGGGGATGGCTACACCTTC; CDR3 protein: CASSSLGDGYTF
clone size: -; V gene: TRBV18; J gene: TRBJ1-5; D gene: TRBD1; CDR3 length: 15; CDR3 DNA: TGTGCCAGCTCAACAGCGGGACAGGGTCTGATGCCCCAGCATTTT; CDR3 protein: CASSTAGQGLMPQHF
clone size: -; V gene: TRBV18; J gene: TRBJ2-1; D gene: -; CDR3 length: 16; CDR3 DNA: TGTGCCAGCTCACCAGTCGGGGGCGGGACCTACAATGAGCAGTTCTTC; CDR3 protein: CASSPVGGGTYNEQFF
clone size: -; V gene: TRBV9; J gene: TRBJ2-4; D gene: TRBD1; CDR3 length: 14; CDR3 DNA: TGTGCCAGCAGCGTAGGTGGGACAGGGAACATTCAGTACTTC; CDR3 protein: CASSVGGTGNIQYF